This is a list of T cell receptor beta chains from one sample in a study of T cell repertoires in cytomegalovirus infection. Their cognate antigens are unknown. TCRdb independently ran MiXCR on the reads; one entry per CDR3 protein. The table records about 700,000 distinct CDR3 sequences, approximately 33% of them present only once. The sample here was cultured PBMCs, taken from culture after CMV antigen stimulation. The receptors come from a human donor in good health (CMV status not recorded). Some clones in this sample may be carry-over from other donors' samples. Both conserved end residues are part of each CDR3. The D gene is left open where the match is weak. Clone size is stated in some rows and not others, as once, few, many or a class when expanded.

V gene,clone size,CDR3 length,D gene,J gene,CDR3 DNA,CDR3 protein
TRBV12-3/TRBV12-4,few,15,NA,TRBJ2-3,TGTGCCAGCAGTTTAGCGTCGGGCATCACAGATACGCAGTATTTT,CASSLASGITDTQYF
TRBV2,NA,14,NA,TRBJ2-3,TGTGCCAGCAGGACTCAGTCGCACACAGATACGCAGTATTTT,CASRTQSHTDTQYF
TRBV20-1,NA,14,NA,TRBJ2-7,TGCAGTGCTAGGCTACGGGATTTGGTAGGCGAGCAGTACTTC,CSARLRDLVGEQYF
TRBV10-3,NA,14,NA,TRBJ2-3,TGTGCCATCAGGGAGGGGTCGGGCTCAGATACGCAGTATTTT,CAIREGSGSDTQYF
TRBV7-2,NA,16,TRBD2,TRBJ2-7,TGTGCCAGCAGCTTAGGGGGGTTGCGGGAGGGTTACGAGCAGTACTTC,CASSLGGLREGYEQYF
TRBV20-1,few,17,TRBD1,TRBJ1-6,TGCAGTGCTCCATCCGGGACAGAATATTTAGATAATTCACCCCTCCACTTT,CSAPSGTEYLDNSPLHF
TRBV28,many,15,NA,TRBJ1-6,TGTGCCAGCAGTGATCGTGGAGGCGGGGGTTCACCCCTCCACTTT,CASSDRGGGGSPLHF
TRBV6-6,few,13,NA,TRBJ1-5,TGTGCCAGCAGTTCGGGATTTGGATCGGCCCAGCATTTT,CASSSGFGSAQHF
TRBV28,once,14,NA,TRBJ1-4,TGTGCCAGCAGTTGGGACCCAACTAATGAAAAACTGTTTTTT,CASSWDPTNEKLFF
TRBV28,NA,17,NA,TRBJ2-5,TGTGCCAGCAGTTCCGAGCGCCAAGACAGTGTCCAAGAGACCCAGTACTTC,CASSSERQDSVQETQYF
TRBV19,NA,15,NA,TRBJ2-6,TGTGCCAGTTCGAGACCTCACTCTGGGGCCAACGTCCTGACTTTC,CASSRPHSGANVLTF
TRBV7-6,few,16,NA,TRBJ2-5,TGTGCCAGCAGCTCACTCCCTCCTGGGGGAAGAGAGACCCAGTACTTC,CASSSLPPGGRETQYF
TRBV7-2,many,14,NA,TRBJ1-1,TGTGCCAGCAGCTCCCGGAGGGGCGACACTGAAGCTTTCTTT,CASSSRRGDTEAFF
TRBV12-3/TRBV12-4,few,13,NA,TRBJ2-3,TGTGCCAGCACTCGAGGGAGCACAGATACGCAGTATTTT,CASTRGSTDTQYF
TRBV6-6,NA,17,NA,TRBJ1-2,TGTGCCAGCAGGGCCAGGGTACAGAGGAAGGCTAACTATGGCTACACCTTC,CASRARVQRKANYGYTF
TRBV7-6,few,13,NA,TRBJ2-3,TGTGCCAGCAGCTTATTGAGTCCAGATACGCAGTATTTT,CASSLLSPDTQYF
TRBV7-2,NA,13,TRBD2,TRBJ2-5,TGTGCCAGCAGCCAGGGACTAGTCGGGACCCAGTACTTC,CASSQGLVGTQYF
TRBV29-1,NA,13,TRBD1,TRBJ1-1,TGCAGCGGGGACAGGGGAGGGAACACTGAAGCTTTCTTT,CSGDRGGNTEAFF
TRBV27,NA,14,NA,TRBJ1-2,TGTGCCAGCAGCCCCTTAGGGGGGATCCATGGCTACACCTTC,CASSPLGGIHGYTF
TRBV6-2/TRBV6-3,NA,14,NA,TRBJ2-1,TGTGCCAGCAGGCTGTGGGGGGTTGGGGATGAGCAGTTCTTC,CASRLWGVGDEQFF
TRBV7-2,many,11,NA,TRBJ1-5,TGTGCCAGCAGCTCGGGGGGTCCCCAGCATTTT,CASSSGGPQHF
TRBV5-4,few,15,TRBD1,TRBJ2-1,TGTGCCAGCAGCCCGGCCCCGGGACAGAACAATGAGCAGTTCTTC,CASSPAPGQNNEQFF
TRBV7-2,many,15,NA,TRBJ2-3,TGTGCCAGCAGCTTAGTGTCGGTTACAACAGATACGCAGTATTTT,CASSLVSVTTDTQYF
TRBV7-9,NA,13,NA,TRBJ2-5,TGTGCCAGCAGCTACCTGGGGGCAGGGGACCAGTACTTC,CASSYLGAGDQYF
TRBV7-8,many,16,NA,TRBJ2-3,TGTGCCAGCAGCGGCAGAAGGACCGCCAGGATGGATACGCAGTATTTT,CASSGRRTARMDTQYF
TRBV24-1,few,13,TRBD1,TRBJ2-5,TGTGCCACCAGTGAGGGACAGTTAGAGACCCAGTACTTC,CATSEGQLETQYF
TRBV7-9,few,15,NA,TRBJ2-3,TGTGCCAGCAGCCCCCATGGGGGAGCGCGAGATACGCAGTATTTT,CASSPHGGARDTQYF
TRBV20-1,NA,12,NA,TRBJ1-2,TGCAGTGCCACGAACCTTGGTGGTGGCTACACCTTC,CSATNLGGGYTF
TRBV11-3,NA,14,NA,TRBJ1-1,TGTGCCAGCAGCTTAGGAGGTCAGGATACTGAAGCTTTCTTT,CASSLGGQDTEAFF
TRBV20-1,NA,16,NA,TRBJ2-3,TGCAGTGCTGTCCCCGGGACTGCAGTTCGTATGGATACGCAGTATTTT,CSAVPGTAVRMDTQYF
TRBV12-3/TRBV12-4,few,15,TRBD2,TRBJ2-7,TGTGCCAGCAGTCCACTAGCGGGGGGGAACTACGAGCAGTACTTC,CASSPLAGGNYEQYF
TRBV28,few,14,TRBD1,TRBJ2-7,TGTGCCAGCAGCTCTTGGGGACAGGGCTACGAGCAGTACTTC,CASSSWGQGYEQYF
TRBV12-3/TRBV12-4,few,14,NA,TRBJ1-1,TGTGCCAGCACCCCGGGACTGACGAACACTGAAGCTTTCTTT,CASTPGLTNTEAFF
TRBV7-2,many,13,TRBD2,TRBJ2-1,TGTGCCAGCAGTTTTGGAGCGGGGGGGGTTGTGTTCTTC,CASSFGAGGVVFF